The rows below give T cell receptor beta chains drawn from one sample of a study of T cells in Graves' hyperthyroidism and ophthalmopathy. In TCRdb, the multiplex PCR reads were re-called with MiXCR into one record per CDR3 protein. The sample has hundreds of thousands of distinct CDR3 sequences; 45% are singletons. The sequenced sample was peripheral blood or thyroid tissue (not recorded which). These receptors all stem from an adult man with Graves' disease, either hyperthyroidism or ophthalmopathy (not recorded which). Both conserved end residues are part of each CDR3. A D gene is named only where the DNA matches it firmly. The size field is filled for only some rows; it gives once, few, many or a size class.

CDR3nt: TGCAGACAGCGGAACTCCTATAATTCACCCCTCCACTTT; CDR3aa: CRQRNSYNSPLHF; j_gene: TRBJ1-6; len: 13; d_gene: .; abundance: .; v_gene: TRBV29-1
CDR3nt: TGTGCCAGCGGGTTCGATTACGAGCAGTACTTC; CDR3aa: CASGFDYEQYF; j_gene: TRBJ2-7; len: 11; d_gene: .; abundance: many; v_gene: TRBV2
CDR3nt: TGTGCCAGCAGCTTAGGTTCCGCGGCCACCTATGGCTACGCCTTC; CDR3aa: CASSLGSAATYGYAF; j_gene: TRBJ1-2; len: 15; d_gene: .; abundance: .; v_gene: TRBV7-8
CDR3nt: TGCAGCGTTTACGAGGGACAGGATGGCTACACCTTC; CDR3aa: CSVYEGQDGYTF; j_gene: TRBJ1-2; len: 12; d_gene: TRBD1; abundance: many; v_gene: TRBV29-1
CDR3nt: TGTGCCAGCAGACCCGGGAACAGGGGGCAGAGGACCGGGGAGCTGTTTTTT; CDR3aa: CASRPGNRGQRTGELFF; j_gene: TRBJ2-2; len: 17; d_gene: TRBD1; abundance: .; v_gene: TRBV7-8
CDR3nt: TGTGCCAGCAGTGCCTGGACTCTGGATAGCAATCAGCCCCAGCATTTT; CDR3aa: CASSAWTLDSNQPQHF; j_gene: TRBJ1-5; len: 16; d_gene: .; abundance: .; v_gene: TRBV2
CDR3nt: TGTGCCAGCAGTGAGGAGACAGGGACAAATGAAAAACTGTTTTTT; CDR3aa: CASSEETGTNEKLFF; j_gene: TRBJ1-4; len: 15; d_gene: TRBD1; abundance: .; v_gene: TRBV6-1
CDR3nt: TGTGCCACCAGTGAAACCGGGACAGGGGGCGGGCAGTACTTC; CDR3aa: CATSETGTGGGQYF; j_gene: TRBJ2-7; len: 14; d_gene: TRBD1; abundance: few; v_gene: TRBV24-1
CDR3nt: TGTGCCAGCAGTAAGGACACAGCTAGCAATCAGCCCCAGCATTTT; CDR3aa: CASSKDTASNQPQHF; j_gene: TRBJ1-5; len: 15; d_gene: .; abundance: many; v_gene: TRBV6-1
CDR3nt: TGTGCCAGCAGCTCGCGGGACGATAATGAAAAACTGTTTTTT; CDR3aa: CASSSRDDNEKLFF; j_gene: TRBJ1-4; len: 14; d_gene: .; abundance: many; v_gene: TRBV7-8
CDR3nt: TGTGCCAGCAGCCCTTTGACGGGCTCTGGAAACACCATATATTTT; CDR3aa: CASSPLTGSGNTIYF; j_gene: TRBJ1-3; len: 15; d_gene: .; abundance: few; v_gene: TRBV7-9
CDR3nt: TGTGCCACCGCGGCGGGGTCAAGCTCACCCCTCCACTTT; CDR3aa: CATAAGSSSPLHF; j_gene: TRBJ1-6; len: 13; d_gene: .; abundance: many; v_gene: TRBV12-3/TRBV12-4
CDR3nt: TGTGCCAGCAGCTTACGGACAGGCCTCACCGGGGAGCTGTTTTTT; CDR3aa: CASSLRTGLTGELFF; j_gene: TRBJ2-2; len: 15; d_gene: TRBD1; abundance: .; v_gene: TRBV7-9
CDR3nt: TGCGCCAGCAGCTCCGTGGGAAATCCAGGAGAGACCCAGTACTTC; CDR3aa: CASSSVGNPGETQYF; j_gene: TRBJ2-5; len: 15; d_gene: .; abundance: .; v_gene: TRBV5-1
CDR3nt: TGCGCCAGCAGCCAAGAAGTCCCAGGCCTCACCGAAGCTTTCTTT; CDR3aa: CASSQEVPGLTEAFF; j_gene: TRBJ1-1; len: 15; d_gene: .; abundance: once; v_gene: TRBV4-1
CDR3nt: TGTGCCAGCAGCTTAGACGCCGGGGCAGACACCGGGGAGCTGTTTTTT; CDR3aa: CASSLDAGADTGELFF; j_gene: TRBJ2-2; len: 16; d_gene: .; abundance: .; v_gene: TRBV7-9
CDR3nt: TGTGCCAGCAGCTTGTCCGACAGGTTATCTGGAAACACCATATATTTT; CDR3aa: CASSLSDRLSGNTIYF; j_gene: TRBJ1-3; len: 16; d_gene: .; abundance: few; v_gene: TRBV7-9
CDR3nt: TGTGCCAGCAGCAGCGCGGACAGGTTGAACACTGAAGCTTTCTTT; CDR3aa: CASSSADRLNTEAFF; j_gene: TRBJ1-1; len: 15; d_gene: TRBD1; abundance: many; v_gene: TRBV12-3/TRBV12-4
CDR3nt: TGCAGCGTAGACCCCGGACAGGAGAGTAGGGGGGGCTATGGCTACACCTTC; CDR3aa: CSVDPGQESRGGYGYTF; j_gene: TRBJ1-2; len: 17; d_gene: TRBD1; abundance: few; v_gene: TRBV29-1
CDR3nt: TGTGCCAGCACTTATGGAGGGGCAACTAATGAAAAACTGTTTTTT; CDR3aa: CASTYGGATNEKLFF; j_gene: TRBJ1-4; len: 15; d_gene: .; abundance: .; v_gene: TRBV6-1
CDR3nt: TGCAGCGGCGGACAGGGTATAAACTATGGCTACACCTTC; CDR3aa: CSGGQGINYGYTF; j_gene: TRBJ1-2; len: 13; d_gene: TRBD1; abundance: .; v_gene: TRBV29-1
CDR3nt: TGTGCCAGCAGAGACAGGCTGGGGAACACTGAAGCTTTCTTT; CDR3aa: CASRDRLGNTEAFF; j_gene: TRBJ1-1; len: 14; d_gene: .; abundance: .; v_gene: TRBV7-2
CDR3nt: TGTGCCAGCAGCTTCCTAGGGAAGGCAGGCGAGCAGTACTTC; CDR3aa: CASSFLGKAGEQYF; j_gene: TRBJ2-7; len: 14; d_gene: .; abundance: .; v_gene: TRBV7-2
CDR3nt: TGTGCCAGCAGCTTAGTCCCGCACCTACTAAACTATGGCTACACCTTC; CDR3aa: CASSLVPHLLNYGYTF; j_gene: TRBJ1-2; len: 16; d_gene: .; abundance: .; v_gene: TRBV7-2
CDR3nt: TGTGCCATCAGTGTGGGAGGGCCCAATTCACCCCTCCACTTT; CDR3aa: CAISVGGPNSPLHF; j_gene: TRBJ1-6; len: 14; d_gene: .; abundance: once; v_gene: TRBV10-3
CDR3nt: TGCAGCGCTGCCTGGAGCGACGACAGGGGACGCTACACCTTC; CDR3aa: CSAAWSDDRGRYTF; j_gene: TRBJ1-2; len: 14; d_gene: TRBD1; abundance: .; v_gene: TRBV29-1
CDR3nt: TGTGCCAGCAGCCTTACTCCGGGACAGGCGAGATGGAGCTATGGCTACACCTTC; CDR3aa: CASSLTPGQARWSYGYTF; j_gene: TRBJ1-2; len: 18; d_gene: TRBD1; abundance: few; v_gene: TRBV7-2
CDR3nt: TGTGCCGGTACAAAACAGGGAACCTACGAGCAGTACTTC; CDR3aa: CAGTKQGTYEQYF; j_gene: TRBJ2-7; len: 13; d_gene: .; abundance: .; v_gene: TRBV10-3
CDR3nt: TGCAGTGCTAGAGGCGGGACAGCGAATTCACCCCTCCACTTT; CDR3aa: CSARGGTANSPLHF; j_gene: TRBJ1-6; len: 14; d_gene: TRBD1; abundance: many; v_gene: TRBV20-1
CDR3nt: TGTGCCAGCAGTGACCCGGGGGTTGTGGACACTGAAGCTTTCTTT; CDR3aa: CASSDPGVVDTEAFF; j_gene: TRBJ1-1; len: 15; d_gene: .; abundance: few; v_gene: TRBV6-1
CDR3nt: TGTGCCAGCAGTTACCGAGACGGGGGCTACGAGCAGTACTTC; CDR3aa: CASSYRDGGYEQYF; j_gene: TRBJ2-7; len: 14; d_gene: .; abundance: few; v_gene: TRBV6-5
CDR3nt: TGTGCCAGCAGCCGCGGCTTTTCCTACGAGCAGTACTTC; CDR3aa: CASSRGFSYEQYF; j_gene: TRBJ2-7; len: 13; d_gene: .; abundance: .; v_gene: TRBV7-9
CDR3nt: TGTGCCAGCTGGGACCTCCAAGAGACCCAGTACTTC; CDR3aa: CASWDLQETQYF; j_gene: TRBJ2-5; len: 12; d_gene: .; abundance: .; v_gene: TRBV25-1
CDR3nt: TGTGCCAGCAGACGAGGGACGGAAGCTAACTATGGCTACACCTTC; CDR3aa: CASRRGTEANYGYTF; j_gene: TRBJ1-2; len: 15; d_gene: .; abundance: .; v_gene: TRBV5-4
CDR3nt: TGTGCCAGCAGCCCGCATCTCGGGACAGGGACCCGCGGGGAGCTGTTTTTT; CDR3aa: CASSPHLGTGTRGELFF; j_gene: TRBJ2-2; len: 17; d_gene: TRBD1; abundance: .; v_gene: TRBV11-2
CDR3nt: TGTGCCAGCAGCCCCCGGTCGGAAGAGACCCAGTACTTC; CDR3aa: CASSPRSEETQYF; j_gene: TRBJ2-5; len: 13; d_gene: .; abundance: many; v_gene: TRBV7-3
CDR3nt: TGTGCCAGCAGCCAAGATTTTGCGGTAAAAAATCTGTTTTTT; CDR3aa: CASSQDFAVKNLFF; j_gene: TRBJ1-4; len: 14; d_gene: .; abundance: .; v_gene: TRBV14
CDR3nt: TGTGCCATCAGTGAAGAAGGGTTCGGTAATTCACCCCTCCACTTT; CDR3aa: CAISEEGFGNSPLHF; j_gene: TRBJ1-6; len: 15; d_gene: .; abundance: many; v_gene: TRBV10-3
CDR3nt: TGTGCCAGCAGCCCCCGGAGCGGCGACGAAAAACTGTTTTTT; CDR3aa: CASSPRSGDEKLFF; j_gene: TRBJ1-4; len: 14; d_gene: .; abundance: many; v_gene: TRBV7-9
CDR3nt: TGCGCCAGCAGTGAGTACAGGAACACTGAAGCTTTCTTT; CDR3aa: CASSEYRNTEAFF; j_gene: TRBJ1-1; len: 13; d_gene: .; abundance: many; v_gene: TRBV10-1
CDR3nt: TGTGCCAGCAATTACCAGGGAGGGCCCAACACCGGGGAGCTGTTTTTT; CDR3aa: CASNYQGGPNTGELFF; j_gene: TRBJ2-2; len: 16; d_gene: TRBD2; abundance: .; v_gene: TRBV11-1
CDR3nt: TGTGCCAGCAGTGAATATGATCCCCTGAACACTGAAGCTTTCTTT; CDR3aa: CASSEYDPLNTEAFF; j_gene: TRBJ1-1; len: 15; d_gene: .; abundance: many; v_gene: TRBV25-1
CDR3nt: TGTGCCACCAGCGGACTGGGACATATCAGCTATGGCTACACCTTC; CDR3aa: CATSGLGHISYGYTF; j_gene: TRBJ1-2; len: 15; d_gene: .; abundance: .; v_gene: TRBV24-1
CDR3nt: TGTGCCAGCAGCTTAGCCACCGGAGGAACGGGGGCCTACGAGCAGTACTTC; CDR3aa: CASSLATGGTGAYEQYF; j_gene: TRBJ2-7; len: 17; d_gene: .; abundance: .; v_gene: TRBV7-3
CDR3nt: TGCAGTGCTAGAGCGGGTAGAGGGGGGGGCAATCAGCCCCAGTACTTC; CDR3aa: CSARAGRGGGNQPQYF; j_gene: TRBJ2-5; len: 16; d_gene: .; abundance: .; v_gene: TRBV20-1
CDR3nt: TGTGCCAGCAGCCAATGGGACACCATATATTTT; CDR3aa: CASSQWDTIYF; j_gene: TRBJ1-3; len: 11; d_gene: .; abundance: once; v_gene: TRBV3-1
CDR3nt: TGCAGCGGCGGGGGGACAGCGATCAATCAGCCCCAGCATTTT; CDR3aa: CSGGGTAINQPQHF; j_gene: TRBJ1-5; len: 14; d_gene: TRBD1; abundance: .; v_gene: TRBV29-1
CDR3nt: TGTGCCAGCAGTTACGATGGACAGGGGTTTCGCTCCTACGAGCAGTACTTC; CDR3aa: CASSYDGQGFRSYEQYF; j_gene: TRBJ2-7; len: 17; d_gene: TRBD1; abundance: .; v_gene: TRBV6-5
CDR3nt: TGTGCCAGCAGCTTCAAGCGGGGTCAAGAGACCCAGTACTTC; CDR3aa: CASSFKRGQETQYF; j_gene: TRBJ2-5; len: 14; d_gene: TRBD2; abundance: many; v_gene: TRBV7-9
CDR3nt: TGTGCCAGCAGCTCTCCCTTAGCGGGGTCAGGGCGGGAAAGCCAAGAGACCCAGTACTTC; CDR3aa: CASSSPLAGSGRESQETQYF; j_gene: TRBJ2-5; len: 20; d_gene: TRBD2; abundance: .; v_gene: TRBV7-1
CDR3nt: TGTGCCAGTAGTATAGAAGGGACGGTCAATCAGCCCCAGCATTTT; CDR3aa: CASSIEGTVNQPQHF; j_gene: TRBJ1-5; len: 15; d_gene: .; abundance: few; v_gene: TRBV19
CDR3nt: TGTGCCAGCAGTTTACAAGGACAGGTCTATGGCTACACCTTC; CDR3aa: CASSLQGQVYGYTF; j_gene: TRBJ1-2; len: 14; d_gene: TRBD1; abundance: .; v_gene: TRBV5-5
CDR3nt: TGTGCCAGCAGCCTCGGGGGCACCAGGCCCCTCCACTTT; CDR3aa: CASSLGGTRPLHF; j_gene: TRBJ1-6; len: 13; d_gene: .; abundance: .; v_gene: TRBV7-9